These 7 T cell receptor beta chains came from one sample sequenced in a study of sequential checkpoint blockade in melanoma. TCRdb's table, derived via immunoSEQ multiplex PCR, lists solely in-frame clones and lacks some. The sample lists 6,000 to 6,500 clones, roughly 50% occurring once. Treatment specified: randomized to nivolumab then ipilimumab (arm A) or the reverse (arm B). The sequences come from CD8+ T cells sorted from blood (inferred from file names), collected from a patient given nivolumab and ipilimumab in sequence. The receptors stem from a human donor with melanoma.

V usage is TRBV7-9 and J usage is TRBJ1-1; 9 positions agree with TRBD1. J lost 0 bases, V lost 3 bases, and 8 bases had no gene match. The CDR3 runs 17 residues. Per germline, CDR1 SEHNR and CDR2 FQNEAQ (reference sequence). Here the CDR3 reads CASSFPGQGSMNTEAFF. The CDR3 DNA follows: TGTGCCAGCAGCTTCCCGGGACAGGGTAGCATGAACACTGAAGCTTTCTTT.

This clone was seen only a few times. J is TRBJ1-6 and V is TRBV7-6; D is perhaps TRBD1 (5 bases). Germline CDR1 SGHVS, CDR2 FNYEAQ. V lost 5 bases, J lost 7 bases, and 15 bases lay in between. The CDR3 spans 15 residues. CDR3 loop: CASSPSGGGNSPLHF. CDR3 DNA sequence: TGTGCCAGCAGCCCTAGTGGGGGGGGGAATTCACCCCTCCACTTT.

The chain employs TRBV6-4 and TRBJ2-1; TRBD2 aligns across 13 bases. V lost 4 bases, J lost 6 bases, and 0 bases stayed unmatched. Germline CDR1 MRHNA, CDR2 SNTAGT. This CDR3 has 14 amino acids. The DNA of the CDR3 is TGTGCCAGCAGTGGGACTAGCGGGGGCAATGAGCAGTTCTTC. This translates into CASSGTSGGNEQFF.

Regarding this clone: No DNA is shown, since the ends of the CDR3 on it are uncertain; the CDR3 is the one TCRdb lists. The rearrangement links TRBV28 to TRBJ1-2. The CDR3 spans 14 residues, counting both ends. Per germline, CDR1 MDHEN and CDR2 SYDVKM. The CDR3: CASSSSTTNYGYTF.

J is TRBJ1-5 and V is TRBV5-5, with D perhaps matching TRBD1 (6 bases). The germline V and J ends were trimmed by 1 base and 7 bases, with 12 bases remaining between them. Germline V gives CDR1 SGHKS, CDR2 YYEKEE (reference sequence). The CDR3 has 14 amino acids. The CDR3 DNA sequence: TGTGCCAGCAGCTTGAAACAGGGAAACCAGCCCCAGCATTTT. Protein product: CASSLKQGNQPQHF.

DNA of the CDR3: TGTGCCAGCAGCGTTCCTACCGGGACAGGGGAAATGAACACTGAAGCTTTCTTT. Translating gives CASSVPTGTGEMNTEAFF. The chain joins TRBV9 to TRBJ1-1; 10 bases align to TRBD1. With 2 bases clipped from V and 0 bases from J, the junction kept 10 bases outside the gene matches. The CDR3 sequence is 18 residues long. Per the germline V gene, CDR1 is SGDLS and CDR2 is YYNGEE.

The chain uses TRBV27 and TRBJ1-4; D possibly corresponds to TRBD1 (5 bases). The CDR3 extends over 13 amino acids. V lost 7 bases and J 5 bases, leaving 11 bases between the germline ends. CDR1 and CDR2 (germline): MNHEY, SMNVEV (reference sequence). This CDR3 reads CASTGRTNEKLFF. Written as DNA, the CDR3 is TGTGCCAGCACTGGCAGGACAAATGAAAAACTGTTTTTT.